This T cell receptor (beta chain) stems from a study of early T cells in non-severe SARS-CoV-2 infection. On the study more broadly: With bulk RNA from unsorted whole blood as input, sequencing yielded unpaired chains. Findings and limits, study-wide: VDJdb-based matching was biased toward anti-spike CD8 responses and missed private and CD4 specificities.

V lost 6 bases and J lost 4; bases outside the gene matches: 11. The CDR3 consists of 16 residues. TCRdb reprocessed the 5' RACE reads via MiXCR and lists one record per CDR3 protein. The sample has around 83,000 distinct CDR3 sequences, about an eighth seen once. This clonotype was seen only a few times. What it binds is not known. The V call is TRBV12-3 or TRBV12-4, the J call TRBJ2-1, with 8 nucleotides matching TRBD1. The sequences come from whole blood, collected at baseline. This TCR was sampled from an adult who was a healthcare worker with PCR-confirmed SARS-CoV-2 infection or an uninfected control (not recorded which). Here the CDR3 reads CASSSRGTGSYNEQFF. As DNA, the CDR3 is TGTGCCAGCAGCTCCAGGGGGACAGGCTCTTACAATGAGCAGTTCTTC.